This T cell receptor beta chain emerged from a study of CD8 T cells in ankylosing spondylitis (dated by TCRdb to about 2017). Regarding the complete study: To find TCR variants linked to disease, the study profiled T cell receptor beta repertoires in ankylosing spondylitis patients and healthy donors. The whole study cohort included 95 to 130 healthy donors and 20 to 25 ankylosing spondylitis patients. Peripheral blood was sampled, and synovial fluid was additionally collected from ankylosing spondylitis patients.

On the study overall, not on this receptor specifically: The disease-linked clones showed a CD8+ phenotype and occurred at relatively low frequencies in peripheral blood. The disease-linked clones were reported as significantly enriched in matched synovial fluid samples from ankylosing spondylitis patients. Some motif variants had previously been reported in the synovial fluid and blood of reactive arthritis patients, which suggests shared mechanisms of disease initiation. A TCR beta motif made up of 7 to 9 highly homologous amino acid variants appeared to be characteristic of blood from ankylosing spondylitis patients.

Sequencing was performed on an Illumina HiSeq 2500. Quantitative 5'-RACE with molecular barcodes was used to prepare TCR beta libraries. Turning to the authors' computational methods: To identify disease-linked TCR variants, a new computational method was used, one built on a probabilistic model of VDJ rearrangement. TCRdb trimmed the raw reads at Q25, called clones with MiXCR and kept productive beta chains. CDR3 protein sequences are deduplicated, and each keeps its most common genes and DNA. V and J calls and clone size were set by TCRdb, not the authors. Across this sample there are some 270,000 distinct CDR3 sequences, with more than 15% seen only once. The top ten constitute roughly 34% of the sample. For this clonotype: Its antigen is not yet known. No much larger clone exists at a distance of one base, and base qualities are not known.

Per the germline V gene, ENHRY is the CDR1 and SYGVKD is the CDR2. Reading from cysteine to phenylalanine, the CDR3 counts 13 amino acids. Of the read, only the CDR3 DNA is kept; its 39 bases are in frame from base 1. V and J lose 3 bases and 1 base, and a span of 6 bases separates them. Sequenced: blood, either unsorted or a sorted T cell fraction (not recorded which). The V and J segments used are TRBV10-3 and TRBJ1-1, and perhaps TRBD1 as D gene, on 5 matching bases. This clonotype was sampled from a male donor with ankylosing spondylitis or in good health (not recorded which). The CDR3 amino acid sequence is: CAISERGNTEAFF. At the DNA level, the sequence is TGTGCCATCAGTGAAAGGGGGAACACTGAAGCTTTCTTT.